This T cell receptor beta chain was identified in a study of T cells in localized non-small cell lung cancer. The CDR3 has 15 amino acids. Germline V gene lookup returns CDR1 LNHDA and CDR2 SQIVND (reference sequence). Trimming took 6 bases from V and 0 from J, leaving 14 bases between them. The table came from immunoSEQ multiplex PCR; TCRdb's copy has only in-frame clones and leaves some out. The data hold 20,000 to 25,000 clones, with 70% to 85% observed a single time. This receptor was identified in a man aged 40-75 years with stage I lung adenocarcinoma. This specimen consisted of peripheral blood, obtained before any cancer treatment. This rearrangement joins TRBV19 to TRBJ2-5; D might be TRBD1 or TRBD2, each matching 5 bases. Here the CDR3 DNA reads TGTGCCAGTAGACCCGTGGGACGGAACCAAGAGACCCAGTACTTC. This sequence encodes CASRPVGRNQETQYF.